The rows below give T cell receptor beta chains drawn from one sample of a study of CD4+ T cells in melanoma. Libraries were prepared by immunoSEQ multiplex PCR; TCRdb keeps only in-frame clonotypes and omits some of them. Among about 140,000 clones listed, over 90% were seen once. These TCRs come from a human donor with melanoma. CDR3s include the opening cysteine and the closing phenylalanine or tryptophan. A D gene is named only where the DNA matches it firmly. Only some rows state a clone size, as once, few, many or a class for expanded clones.

>-|TRBV11-2|TRBJ2-4|-
CASSIQVTKNIQYF
TGTGCCAGCAGCATACAGGTTACCAAAAACATTCAGTACTTC
>-|TRBV10-3|TRBJ1-4|-
CAISESDEKLFF
TGTGCCATCAGTGAGTCGGATGAAAAACTGTTTTTT
>TRBD2|TRBV6-4|TRBJ2-4|-
CASSATPGLKKYF
TGTGCCAGCAGTGCGACACCGGGACTAAAGAAGTACTTC
>-|TRBV6-5|TRBJ1-1|-
CASSYADSNTEAFF
TGTGCCAGCAGTTACGCGGACAGCAACACTGAAGCTTTCTTT
>-|TRBV6-1|TRBJ1-4|-
CASSGFRAQDEKLFF
TGTGCCAGCAGTGGGTTTAGGGCACAGGATGAAAAACTGTTTTTT
>TRBD2|TRBV15|TRBJ2-5|-
CATSRDSGGETQYF
TGTGCCACCAGCAGAGATTCGGGGGGGGAGACCCAGTACTTC
>TRBD2|TRBV13|TRBJ2-3|-
CASSDPSGGGQQYF
TGTGCCAGCAGCGACCCTAGCGGGGGGGGCCAGCAGTATTTT
>-|TRBV27|TRBJ2-7|-
CASSHGVEEQYF
TGTGCCAGCAGTCACGGGGTTGAAGAGCAGTACTTC
>-|TRBV5-6|TRBJ1-4|-
CASSFKDSRVNEKLFF
TGTGCCAGCAGCTTTAAGGACAGCCGGGTTAATGAAAAACTGTTTTTT
>-|TRBV4-1|TRBJ1-2|-
CASSQDLGDWAPCTF
TGCGCCAGCAGCCAAGATCTCGGGGATTGGGCACCTTGCACCTTC
>-|TRBV5-4|TRBJ2-5|-
CASSPARGAETQYF
TGTGCCAGCAGCCCCGCCCGGGGGGCGGAGACCCAGTACTTC
>TRBD1|TRBV30|TRBJ1-2|once
CAWSATTDRGHGYTF
TGTGCCTGGAGCGCAACTACGGACAGGGGGCATGGCTACACCTTC
>-|TRBV18|TRBJ2-3|-
CASSPGPGTDTQYF
TGTGCCAGCTCACCCGGGCCTGGCACAGATACGCAGTATTTT
>TRBD1|TRBV27|TRBJ2-5|once
CASSLYSEGAQETQYF
TGTGCCAGCAGTTTATATAGCGAGGGGGCTCAAGAGACCCAGTACTTC
>-|TRBV25-1|TRBJ2-7|-
CASTLGYEQYF
TGTGCGTCCACTCTGGGCTACGAGCAGTACTTC
>-|TRBV11-2|TRBJ1-6|-
CASSSTVLNSPLHF
TGTGCCAGCAGCTCTACTGTCCTGAATTCACCCCTCCACTTT
>-|TRBV2|TRBJ1-2|-
CASSAQGLDYGYTF
TGTGCCAGCAGTGCTCAGGGACTCGACTATGGCTACACCTTC
>TRBD1|TRBV19|TRBJ2-3|once
CASSPWTGASSTQYF
TGTGCCAGTAGTCCATGGACAGGGGCAAGCTCTACGCAGTATTTT
>TRBD1|TRBV5-4|TRBJ1-1|-
CASNGGPGGGGESEAFF
TGTGCCAGCAACGGGGGACCAGGGGGCGGGGGTGAATCTGAAGCTTTCTTT
>-|TRBV5-1|TRBJ2-4|-
CASSLEGRANKNIQYF
TGCGCCAGCAGCTTGGAGGGTCGGGCCAACAAAAACATTCAGTACTTC
>-|TRBV5-1|TRBJ1-1|-
CASSSGPGDTEAFF
TGCGCCAGCAGCTCGGGACCTGGGGACACTGAAGCTTTCTTT
>-|TRBV6-6|TRBJ2-7|-
CASSYYRGNEQYF
TGTGCCAGCAGTTATTATCGGGGAAACGAGCAGTACTTC
>-|TRBV6-1|TRBJ1-4|-
CASSGRDETFNEKLFF
TGTGCCAGCAGTGGCCGGGACGAAACGTTTAATGAAAAACTGTTTTTT
>-|TRBV5-1|TRBJ1-6|-
CASSLETGRRGSPLHF
TGCGCCAGCAGCTTGGAGACAGGTCGACGAGGGTCACCCCTCCACTTT
>-|TRBV7-2|TRBJ1-1|-
CASSSVVNTEAFF
TGTGCCAGCAGCTCGGTGGTGAACACTGAAGCTTTCTTT
>TRBD2|TRBV7-2|TRBJ2-3|-
CASSHPSGGAPDTQYF
TGTGCCAGCAGCCACCCTAGCGGGGGGGCACCAGATACGCAGTATTTT
>-|TRBV5-4|TRBJ1-5|-
CASSLQGRDQPQHF
TGTGCCAGCAGCTTACAGGGAAGGGATCAGCCCCAGCATTTT
>-|TRBV5-1|TRBJ1-1|-
CASSSRRLNTEAFF
TGCGCCAGCAGCTCCCGGAGACTGAACACTGAAGCTTTCTTT